Listed here are 21 T cell receptor beta chains from one sample, sequenced in a study of cytomegalovirus exposure and HLA in healthy donors. Generated by immunoSEQ multiplex PCR, the TCRdb table keeps only in-frame clones and is missing some. This sample carries about 270,000 clones, 65% to 90% of them seen once, and the ten largest clones take less than 1.2%. Sequenced material: PBMCs. These TCRs come from a young woman in good health and CMV-seronegative.

The genes are TRBV6-4 and TRBJ2-1; the match to TRBD2 covers 7 bases. The CDR3 totals 15 residues. Trimming removed 0 bases from V and 10 bases from J; junction bases left unmatched: 9. The germline gives CDR1 MRHNA, CDR2 SNTAGT. The CDR3, as DNA: TGTGCCAGCAGTGACTCGGCGGGATGGGGAGGGGAGCAGTTCTTC. Protein: CASSDSAGWGGEQFF.

This chain connects TRBV9 to TRBJ2-3; 9 bases line up with TRBD2. CDR1 SGDLS and CDR2 YYNGEE come from the germline V gene. This CDR3 is 15 amino acids long. V lost 4 bases, J lost 2 bases, and 5 bases stayed unmatched. This CDR3 reads CASSPSGGYTDTQYF. In DNA form, the CDR3 reads TGTGCCAGCAGCCCAAGCGGGGGGTACACAGATACGCAGTATTTT.

The chain recombines TRBV10-2 with TRBJ2-3, with a weak D call TRBD2 (6 bases). From germline, CDR1 is WSHSY and CDR2 SAAADI. Trimming left V 3 bases short and J 2 bases short, with 12 bases between. The CDR3 is 15 amino acids. This chain's CDR3 is CASSERGTSTDTQYF. As DNA, the CDR3 is TGCGCCAGCAGTGAACGGGGGACCTCCACAGATACGCAGTATTTT.

This rearrangement joins TRBV10-3 to TRBJ1-1; TRBD1 is a possible D gene (5 bases). V dropped 6 bases and J dropped 6 bases, with 17 bases sitting between them. This CDR3 spans 14 amino acids. Germline CDR1 reads ENHRY; CDR2 reads SYGVKD. The CDR3 DNA is TGTGCCATCAGCCTGACTGGGGAAGGGGCTGAAGCTTTCTTT. This translates into CAISLTGEGAEAFF.

The V gene is TRBV5-1, the J gene TRBJ1-5; unclear D gene. Trimming left V 5 bases short and J 11 bases short, with 20 bases between. Per the germline V gene, CDR1 is SGHRS and CDR2 is YFSETQ. There are 14 residues in the CDR3. The CDR3 DNA follows: TGCGCCAGCAGGCGGTCGGGTCGGGAGGACGCCCAGCATTTT. This sequence encodes CASRRSGREDAQHF.

The chain joins TRBV28 to TRBJ2-2; a weak D match, TRBD1 (7 bases). Looked up from germline, CDR1 is MDHEN and CDR2 is SYDVKM. The CDR3 totals 16 residues. V was trimmed by 5 bases and J by 6 bases, leaving 19 bases between them. CDR3 bases: TGTGCCAGCAGTGAGACAGGGTGGAGGGTTGCCGGGGAGCTGTTTTTT. It yields the protein CASSETGWRVAGELFF.

The rearrangement uses TRBV2 and TRBJ1-4, with D uncertain. The CDR3 contains 15 residues. V lost 8 bases and J 3 bases, leaving 16 bases between the germline ends. Germline CDR1 is SNHLY and CDR2 is FYNNEI. The DNA for the CDR3 is TGTGCCAGCCGAAATTTAAAGAGCTCTAATGAAAAACTGTTTTTT. Translating it yields CASRNLKSSNEKLFF.

The CDR3 loop is CASSPSMGVRSPLHF. Here the CDR3 DNA reads TGCGCCAGCAGCCCCTCTATGGGAGTTCGGTCACCCCTCCACTTT. The chain joins TRBV4-3 to TRBJ1-6; D gene unclear. This CDR3 contains 15 residues. V lost 4 bases, J lost 10 bases, and 17 bases lay in between. Germline assignment: CDR1 LGHNA and CDR2 YSLEER.

The CDR3 reads CASSLFQGEKLFF. CDR3 in DNA: TGTGCCAGCAGCTTATTTCAGGGGGAAAAACTGTTTTTT. The J gene is TRBJ1-4, the V gene TRBV7-2; possibly TRBD1 for D (6 bases). The CDR3 is 13 residues long. Trimming shortened V by 2 bases and J by 8 bases, and 9 bases separated the two germline ends. Germline V gene lookup returns CDR1 SGHTA and CDR2 FQGNSA. Full variable domain (rest looked up from reference TRBV7-2 and TRBJ1-4): GAGVSQSPSNKVTEKGKDVELRCDPISGHTALYWYRQSLGQGLEFLIYFQGNSAPDKSGLPSDRFSAERTGGSVSTLTIQRTQQEDSAVYLCASSLFQGEKLFFGSGTQLSVL.

V is TRBV4-1 and J is TRBJ2-7; possibly TRBD2 for D (5 bases). The CDR3 loop spans 15 amino acids. CDR1 is MGHRA, CDR2 YSYEKL, per germline. V gave up 0 bases and J gave up 6 bases, with 15 bases separating them. The CDR3: CASSQDQWGASEQYF. The CDR3, as DNA: TGCGCCAGCAGCCAAGATCAATGGGGAGCTTCCGAGCAGTACTTC.

The V call is TRBV5-1, the J call TRBJ2-5; D possibly corresponds to TRBD2 (6 bases). Germline-derived CDR1 and CDR2 are SGHRS and YFSETQ. Trimming removed 6 bases at V and 2 bases at J, with 14 bases between. The CDR3 covers 14 residues. The CDR3 here is CASTFLGGQETQYF. The CDR3 DNA follows: TGCGCCAGCACCTTTCTGGGAGGTCAAGAGACCCAGTACTTC. The entire variable domain, with the rest obtained from reference TRBV5-1 and TRBJ2-5, is as follows: KAGVTQTPRYLIKTRGQQVTLSCSPISGHRSVSWYQQTPGQGLQFLFEYFSETQRNKGNFPGRFSGRQFSNSRSEMNVSTLELGDSALYLCASTFLGGQETQYFGPGTRLLVL.

The V gene is TRBV7-9, the J gene TRBJ1-5, with TRBD1 matching over 10 bases. The CDR3 has 19 residues. The germline V gene has CDR1 SEHNR and CDR2 FQNEAQ (reference sequence). V was pared by 5 bases and J by 0 bases, with 13 bases of the junction left unmatched. The CDR3 nucleotides are TGTGCCAGCAGCCATCCCCGGACAGGGGGGGACTATAGCAATCAGCCCCAGCATTTT. Translating gives CASSHPRTGGDYSNQPQHF.

This chain uses TRBV5-6 with TRBJ2-3, with 10 nucleotides matching TRBD1. The V and J ends lost 0 bases and 3 bases, in that order; junction bases with no gene match: 1. Germline CDR1 reads SGHDT; CDR2 reads YYEEEE. This CDR3 is 15 amino acids long. The DNA for the CDR3 is TGTGCCAGCAGCTTGGTGGGACAGGGGACAGATACGCAGTATTTT. Protein product: CASSLVGQGTDTQYF.

The gene calls are TRBV5-6 and TRBJ2-1, with D maybe TRBD2 (6 bases). The V gene's germline CDR1 is SGHDT and CDR2 YYEEEE. This CDR3 is built from 16 residues. Trimming stripped 4 bases from V and 4 bases from J, with 18 bases between. The CDR3 loop is CASSPVSGHTYNEQFF. The DNA for the CDR3 is TGTGCCAGCAGCCCGGTTAGCGGACACACTTACAATGAGCAGTTCTTC.

The chain uses TRBV7-2 and TRBJ2-7; 8 bases align to TRBD2. The CDR3 is 15 residues long. V lost 0 bases to trimming and J lost 3 bases; unmatched junction nucleotides: 4. The V gene's germline CDR1 is SGHTA and CDR2 FQGNSA. The CDR3 DNA sequence: TGTGCCAGCAGCTTAGCGGCGGGAGGACTCTACGAGCAGTACTTC. Its protein product is CASSLAAGGLYEQYF.

This clone was observed a single time. This rearrangement joins TRBV19 to TRBJ2-1; D call uncertain. Trimming cost V 5 bases and J 0 bases, with 14 bases left between them. The length of the CDR3 is 16 residues. Germline-derived CDR1 and CDR2 are LNHDA and SQIVND (reference sequence). Written as DNA, the CDR3 is TGTGCCAGTAGTTCTTCGATTACAAGCTCCTACAATGAGCAGTTCTTC. Its translation: CASSSSITSSYNEQFF. Combining the CDR3 with reference TRBV19 and TRBJ2-1 gives the whole variable domain DGGITQSPKYLFRKEGQNVTLSCEQNLNHDAMYWYRQDPGQGLRLIYYSQIVNDFQKGDIAEGYSVSREKKESFPLTVTSAQKNPTAFYLCASSSSITSSYNEQFFGPGTRLTVL.

V gene TRBV11-2 combines with J gene TRBJ1-4; 7 nucleotides agree with TRBD1. The V gene end was trimmed by 5 bases and the J gene end by 1 base; junction bases not matched to a gene: 10. Germline CDR1 reads SGHAT; CDR2 reads FQNNGV. The CDR3 runs to 17 residues. CDR3 nucleotides: TGTGCCAGCAGCCAGTTTCGGAGGGACAGAACTAATGAAAAACTGTTTTTT. It is translated as CASSQFRRDRTNEKLFF.

This clone appeared a few times. Other DNA sequences in this sample translate to the same CDR3. This chain links TRBV6-5 with TRBJ2-5; D call uncertain. The V gene's germline CDR1 is MNHEY and CDR2 SVGAGI. The CDR3 contains 11 residues. The V gene lost 6 bases and the J gene lost 1 base, with 3 bases spanning the gap. The CDR3 sequence: CASSRQETQYF. In nucleotides, the CDR3 is TGTGCCAGCAGCCGCCAAGAGACCCAGTACTTC.

The CDR3 DNA reads as TGTGCCAGCAGTTTTCTGGGTTCGGGGACAGATACGCAGTATTTT. Protein product: CASSFLGSGTDTQYF. The V gene is TRBV27, the J gene TRBJ2-3; D may be TRBD2 (5 bases). Trimming took off 3 bases at V and 3 bases at J, with 13 bases between the two ends. The germline V gene encodes CDR1 MNHEY and CDR2 SMNVEV (reference sequence). The CDR3 runs 15 residues.

The V gene is TRBV7-6, the J gene TRBJ2-1; TRBD1 is a possible D gene (6 bases). This CDR3 spans 14 amino acids. Germline CDR1 SGHVS, CDR2 FNYEAQ. The ends were cut back, 0 bases at V and 6 bases at J, with 9 bases in the middle. The CDR3, as DNA: TGTGCCAGCAGCTTAGCATGGACAGCCAATGAGCAGTTCTTC. Translating gives CASSLAWTANEQFF.

The J gene is TRBJ1-2, the V gene TRBV25-1, with 9 bases aligning to TRBD1. Trimming took 1 base from V and 6 from J; bases not matched to a gene: 6. The CDR3 has 15 amino acids. Germline CDR1 is MGHDK and CDR2 is SYGVNS. CDR3 in DNA: TGTGCCAGCAGTGAATCCTTCACAGGGGGCGATGGCTACACCTTC. Translation gives CASSESFTGGDGYTF.